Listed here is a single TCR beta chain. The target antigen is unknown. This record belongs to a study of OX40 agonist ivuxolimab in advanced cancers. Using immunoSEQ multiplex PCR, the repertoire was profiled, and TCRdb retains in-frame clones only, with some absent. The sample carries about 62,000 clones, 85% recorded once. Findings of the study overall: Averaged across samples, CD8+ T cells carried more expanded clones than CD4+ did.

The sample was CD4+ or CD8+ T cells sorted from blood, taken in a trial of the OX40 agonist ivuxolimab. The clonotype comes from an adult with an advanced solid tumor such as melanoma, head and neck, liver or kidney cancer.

CDR3 amino acids: CASSPGGGGLIDNEQFF. The CDR3 DNA sequence: TGTGCCAGCTCACCGGGTGGCGGGGGACTCATAGACAATGAGCAGTTCTTC. V and J are TRBV18 and TRBJ2-1; 7 bases align to TRBD2. Trimming removed 3 bases from V and 5 bases from J; junction bases left unmatched: 13. Germline V CDR1 and CDR2: KGHSH, LQKENI. The CDR3 contains 17 residues. The variable domain in full, completed from reference TRBV18 and TRBJ2-1, reads NAGVMQNPRHLVRRRGQEARLRCSPMKGHSHVYWYRQLPEEGLKFMVYLQKENIIDESGMPKERFSAEFPKEGPSILRIQQVVRGDSAAYFCASSPGGGGLIDNEQFFGPGTRLTVL.